This TCR beta chain is from a study of T cells in localized non-small cell lung cancer. The study's findings and limits: Uninvolved adjacent lung had more T cell clonality than any other tissue, topping tumor. Sequencing covered just one tumor region, so heterogeneity cannot be ruled out. Adjacent lung held a median around 56 of the top 100 tumor clones. Higher blood T cell density went with longer overall survival.

Concerning this clone: The target antigen is unknown.

Assay used: immunoSEQ multiplex PCR; TCRdb lists only in-frame clones, some missing. Found here are tens of thousands of clones, 88% of them singletons; the top ten hold over 5%. CDR3 length equals 17 residues. V trimming: 5 bases; J trimming: 7 bases; junction bases outside the gene matches: 10. Germline values: CDR1 SEHNR, CDR2 FQNEAQ (reference sequence). V is TRBV7-9 and J is TRBJ2-1; 14 bases agree with TRBD2. The receptor was derived from a man aged 40 to 70 with stage II lung adenocarcinoma. The sample consisted of PBMCs, taken before any cancer treatment. CDR3 DNA sequence: TGTGCCAGCAGCGCCCCCCCCGGGACTAGCGGGAGAAATGAGCAGTTCTTC. Translating it yields CASSAPPGTSGRNEQFF.